This T cell receptor (beta chain) was identified during a study of CD8 T cells in ankylosing spondylitis. There are 15 residues in the CDR3. Germline V lookup: CDR1 SGHRS, CDR2 YFSETQ. Trimming took off 7 bases at V and 1 base at J, with 17 bases between the two ends. TCRdb re-called the 5' RACE reads through MiXCR, storing one row per CDR3 protein. The table shows a few hundred thousand distinct CDR3 sequences, with about 10% occurring only once. In this sample, this clonotype turned up many times. The sequenced sample was blood, either unsorted or a sorted T cell fraction (not recorded which). This receptor was identified in a male donor with ankylosing spondylitis or in good health (not recorded which). The chain carries TRBV5-1 and TRBJ1-1; tentatively, D is TRBD1 (5 bases). The CDR3 DNA sequence: TGCGCCAGCCGGGGGACCTGGGCTCCGAACACTGAAGCTTTCTTT. Its protein product is CASRGTWAPNTEAFF.